The present TCR beta chain was sequenced within a study of cytomegalovirus exposure and HLA in healthy donors. Study observations and caveats: Association of roughly 18,000 TCR beta sequences with HLA alleles was found at 0.05 false discovery rate in a later analysis.

With 60 Vbeta and 13 Jbeta primers, the PCR was carried out. Sequenced by immunoSEQ multiplex PCR; TCRdb stores in-frame clones only, minus some. The sample records roughly 170,000 clones, approximately 81% being singletons. To note about this clone: No antigen is known for it. One end of the junction is discordant with germline, which a read error may explain.

The CDR3 is made up of 14 amino acids. The germline CDR1 and CDR2 sequences are SSHAT and FNYEAQ (reference sequence). The TCR was taken from a female donor in good health and CMV-seronegative. J is TRBJ2-5 and V is TRBV7-7; D remains ambiguous. The specimen sequenced was PBMCs. Written as DNA, the CDR3 is TGTGCTAGCAGCTTAGGGTCCGCTAAAGAGACCCAGTACTTC. This sequence encodes CASSLGSAKETQYF. The variable domain in full, with the rest retrieved from reference TRBV7-7 and TRBJ2-5, is GAGVSQSPRYKVTKRGQDVTLRCDPISSHATLYWYQQALGQGPEFLTYFNYEAQPDKSGLPSDRFSAERPEGSISTLTIQRTEQRDSAMYRCASSLGSAKETQYFGPGTRLLVL.